This TCR beta chain was recorded in a study of T cell changes during pregnancy in multiple sclerosis. The CDR3 totals 13 residues. Germline trimming cut 4 bases from V and 7 bases from J; bases unmatched to any gene: 6. Germline V CDR1 and CDR2: MGHDK, SYGVNS. The repertoire was sequenced with immunoSEQ multiplex PCR; TCRdb's copy has only in-frame clones and lacks some. The table lists roughly 100,000 clones, 92% of them singletons. The V call is TRBV25-1, the J call TRBJ1-2, with 7 bases aligning to TRBD1. The TCR comes from a female donor with multiple sclerosis, enrolled in a pregnancy study. Sequenced material: peripheral blood, taken after pregnancy. For the CDR3, the DNA is TGTGCCAGCAGTGCGGCGACAGGGACTGGCTACACCTTC. It translates to CASSAATGTGYTF.